The 14 T cell receptor beta chains reported below all come from one sample, sequenced in a study of identical twins. From the 5' RACE reads, TCRdb called clonotypes with MiXCR, one entry per CDR3 protein. This table has about 690,000 distinct CDR3 sequences, around 6.1% appearing once. The sequencing input was naive T cells sorted from blood. All receptors come from a man aged 18 to 29 in good health.

This clonotype turned up a few times. The rearrangement uses TRBV18 and TRBJ1-2, with D unclear. The germline V gene encodes CDR1 KGHSH and CDR2 LQKENI. V was pared by 1 base and J by 10 bases, with 25 bases between. The CDR3 runs 17 residues. This chain's CDR3 is CASSPLFDHKGGGDYTF. The CDR3 DNA follows: TGTGCCAGCTCACCACTTTTCGACCATAAGGGTGGTGGAGACTACACCTTC. Full variable domain (missing parts from reference TRBV18 and TRBJ1-2): NAGVMQNPRHLVRRRGQEARLRCSPMKGHSHVYWYRQLPEEGLKFMVYLQKENIIDESGMPKERFSAEFPKEGPSILRIQQVVRGDSAAYFCASSPLFDHKGGGDYTFGSGTRLTVV.

As to this clonotype: Given the absence of the conserved phenylalanine or tryptophan at the CDR3 end, a read error is likely. The V call is TRBV5-1, the J call TRBJ2-3; D may be TRBD2 (6 bases). This CDR3 has 14 residues. Trimming removed 4 bases at V and 0 bases at J, with 9 bases between. Germline CDR1 and CDR2: SGHRS and YFSETQ. This chain's CDR3 is CASSVGLSTDTQYY. CDR3 DNA sequence: TGCGCCAGCAGCGTGGGACTTAGCACAGATACGCAGTATTAT.

This clonotype has more than one count but fewer than ten. This chain links TRBV3-1 with TRBJ2-7; TRBD2 agrees at 8 bases. The CDR3 is made up of 14 amino acids. CDR1 and CDR2 (germline): LGHDT, YNNKEL (reference sequence). Trimming cost V 4 bases and J 4 bases; bases outside gene matches: 6. CDR3: CASSPGGSVYEQYF. DNA for the CDR3: TGTGCCAGCAGCCCGGGAGGGAGCGTTTACGAGCAGTACTTC.

The V gene is TRBV29-1, the J gene TRBJ2-3; D is undetermined. Trimming cost V 5 bases and J 8 bases, with 20 bases left between them. Germline loops: CDR1 SQVTM, CDR2 ANQGSEA. The CDR3 consists of 14 residues. In nucleotides, the CDR3 is TGCAGCGTTCTACACTCCAGAGAGTTGGCTACGCAGTATTTT. Translated: CSVLHSRELATQYF.

This clonotype was found many times. The chain has TRBV5-6 and TRBJ1-2, with D possibly TRBD1 on 6 matching bases. The CDR3 is 13 amino acids. Germline assignment: CDR1 SGHDT and CDR2 YYEEEE. Trimming removed 0 bases at V and 3 bases at J, with 6 bases between. DNA for the CDR3: TGTGCCAGCAGCTTGGCAGGGGACTATGGCTACACCTTC. Translation: CASSLAGDYGYTF.

There are a few counts of this clonotype. V is TRBV12-3 or TRBV12-4 and J is TRBJ2-1; D remains unclear. V lost 1 base and J lost 10, with 14 bases in between. CDR3 length: 14 amino acids. The CDR3 reads CASSLGPGILEQFF. As DNA, the CDR3 is TGTGCCAGCAGTTTAGGGCCTGGGATTTTGGAGCAGTTCTTC.

This clonotype was counted at least ten times. V gene TRBV24-1 combines with J gene TRBJ2-1; no definite D call. V lost 9 bases and J 8 bases, leaving 13 bases between the germline ends. The germline V gene has CDR1 KGHDR and CDR2 SFDVKD. The CDR3 is 12 residues long. Here the CDR3 DNA reads TGTGCCACCCGATCCGCTTCCGATGAGCAGTTCTTC. Translation: CATRSASDEQFF.

The genes are TRBV12-3 or TRBV12-4 and TRBJ1-5; D is perhaps TRBD1 (6 bases). The germline V and J ends were trimmed by 1 base and 6 bases, with 13 bases remaining between them. The CDR3 extends over 15 amino acids. The CDR3 bases are TGTGCCAGCAGTTTAGATTGGGGGGCAGGTCAGCCCCAGCATTTT. This translates into CASSLDWGAGQPQHF.

This clonotype was seen many times. The chain has TRBV11-2 and TRBJ2-3; tentative D call: TRBD2 (6 bases). The CDR3 is 18 amino acids. V lost 1 base to trimming and J lost 2 bases, with 19 bases between them. Germline V gene sequence: CDR1 SGHAT, CDR2 FQNNGV. The DNA of the CDR3 is TGTGCCAGCAGCTTAGTCTCTTCTTGGAGCGGGTTCACAGATACGCAGTATTTT. This sequence encodes CASSLVSSWSGFTDTQYF. Together with reference TRBV11-2 and TRBJ2-3, the CDR3 gives the full variable domain: EAGVAQSPRYKIIEKRQSVAFWCNPISGHATLYWYQQILGQGPKLLIQFQNNGVVDDSQLPKDRFSAERLKGVDSTLKIQPAKLEDSAVYLCASSLVSSWSGFTDTQYFGPGTRLTVL.

The chain employs TRBV6-2 or TRBV6-3 and TRBJ2-2; TRBD1 aligns across 7 bases. Germline assignment: CDR1 MNHEY and CDR2 SVGEGT. The CDR3 runs 13 residues. The V gene end was trimmed by 7 bases and the J gene end by 3 bases; junction bases not matched to a gene: 2. The CDR3 loop is CASIGQDTGELFF. For the CDR3, the DNA is TGTGCCAGCATTGGACAGGACACCGGGGAGCTGTTTTTT.

This clonotype showed up just a few times. The chain employs TRBV9 and TRBJ2-2; D is unresolved. The CDR3 is 14 amino acids. The germline gives CDR1 SGDLS, CDR2 YYNGEE. The ends were cut back, 0 bases at V and 7 bases at J, with 10 bases in the middle. DNA for the CDR3: TGTGCCAGCAGCGTAGAAGGGTTGGACGGGGAGCTGTTTTTT. It yields the protein CASSVEGLDGELFF.

This clonotype was detected ten times or more. The chain has TRBV28 and TRBJ1-5; D gene ambiguous. The germline V gene encodes CDR1 MDHEN and CDR2 SYDVKM. V lost 11 bases and J 4 bases, leaving 6 bases between the germline ends. The CDR3 totals 10 residues. CDR3 in amino acids: CAVGNQPQHF. In DNA, the CDR3 is TGTGCCGTGGGGAATCAGCCCCAGCATTTT.

A few counts support this clonotype. The chain employs TRBV4-3 and TRBJ2-5; 7 nucleotides align to TRBD1. V shed 3 bases and J 5 bases; nucleotides not matched to a gene: 9. Germline V gives CDR1 LGHNA, CDR2 YSLEER. The CDR3 consists of 15 residues. The CDR3, as DNA: TGCGCCAGCAGCCAGAATGACAGGGCTCGGGAGACCCAGTACTTC. Translated: CASSQNDRARETQYF.

This clonotype was seen only a few times. This chain uses TRBV12-3 or TRBV12-4 with TRBJ2-6; maybe TRBD2 (5 bases). Trimming took off 0 bases at V and 1 base at J, with 10 bases between the two ends. There are 17 residues in the CDR3. CDR3 sequence (DNA): TGTGCCAGCAGTTTAGCGGGTGGGAGATCTGGGGCCAACGTCCTGACTTTC. Residues: CASSLAGGRSGANVLTF.